Listed here are 10 T cell receptor beta chains from one sample, sequenced in a study of cytomegalovirus exposure and HLA in healthy donors. The data were produced by immunoSEQ multiplex PCR, yet TCRdb's version contains in-frame clones alone and is incomplete. The table has roughly 140,000 clones, 85% to 90% seen once; the top ten hold around 3.4%. Source material: PBMCs. The receptors were gathered from a woman younger than 30 in good health and CMV-seropositive.

The CDR3 coding sequence is TGTGCCAGCAGTGAGTCTAGCGGGAGCAACCACGAGCAGTACTTC. This sequence encodes CASSESSGSNHEQYF. V is TRBV6-1 and J is TRBJ2-7; 10 positions match TRBD2. The CDR3 covers 15 residues. V shed 3 bases and J 5 bases; nucleotides not matched to a gene: 7. The germline CDR1 and CDR2 sequences are MNHNS and SASEGT.

The V gene is TRBV7-9, the J gene TRBJ2-3; 8 nucleotides agree with TRBD1. V shed 4 bases and J 2 bases; nucleotides not matched to a gene: 8. Looked up from germline, CDR1 is SEHNR and CDR2 is FQNEAQ (reference sequence). The CDR3 runs to 16 residues. The CDR3 sequence is CASSSQIQGATDTQYF. Here the CDR3 DNA reads TGTGCCAGCAGCTCCCAAATCCAGGGGGCCACAGATACGCAGTATTTT.

This chain links TRBV10-3 with TRBJ2-7; 7 bases fit TRBD2. Germline V gene data show CDR1 as ENHRY and CDR2 as SYGVKD. V lost 2 bases and J lost 4; bases outside the gene matches: 5. The CDR3 covers 14 residues. CDR3 protein: CAISEPKLAYEQYF. The CDR3 DNA reads TGTGCCATCAGTGAGCCGAAACTAGCGTACGAGCAGTACTTC.

This rearrangement joins TRBV10-3 to TRBJ2-7; TRBD1 aligns across 9 bases. CDR3 length equals 12 residues. The germline CDR1 and CDR2 sequences are ENHRY and SYGVKD. V dropped 7 bases and J dropped 3; count of bases not matched to a gene: 1. In nucleotides, the CDR3 is TGTGCCATCAAGGACAGGGGCTACGAGCAGTACTTC. It translates to CAIKDRGYEQYF.

This clone has only one observation. The rearrangement links TRBV4-1 to TRBJ2-7; D gene uncertain. This CDR3 contains 13 residues. Germline CDR1 and CDR2: MGHRA and YSYEKL. With 1 base removed from V and 0 bases from J, the gap between germline ends came to 4 bases. CDR3 protein: CASSQVSSYEQYF. The CDR3, as DNA: TGCGCCAGCAGCCAAGTGAGCTCCTACGAGCAGTACTTC.

The V call is TRBV2, the J call TRBJ2-5; TRBD1 matches 9 bases. Germline V gene sequence: CDR1 SNHLY, CDR2 FYNNEI. Trimming at V came to 6 bases and at J to 5 bases, leaving 16 bases not matched to a gene. The CDR3 has 17 amino acids. CDR3 coding DNA: TGTGCCAGCAGGGTTGAGCCATCGACAGGGGGGCTGGAGACCCAGTACTTC. Encoded protein: CASRVEPSTGGLETQYF.

This clone showed up just a few times. The DNA for the CDR3 is TGTGCCTGGAGCGGGGGGCCTAATGAAAAACTGTTTTTT. Translating it yields CAWSGGPNEKLFF. The chain is built from TRBV30 and TRBJ1-4, with a tentative D call TRBD1 (6 bases). Germline-derived CDR1 and CDR2 are GTSNPN and SVGIG (reference sequence). This CDR3 contains 13 residues. Trimming pared 3 bases from V and 3 bases from J, leaving 8 bases between.

The chain recombines TRBV7-2 with TRBJ2-3; 9 bases line up with TRBD2. This CDR3 contains 16 residues. CDR1 and CDR2 (germline): SGHTA, FQGNSA. The junction had 6 bases not matched to a gene; V was cut back by 2 bases and J by 3 bases. CDR3 bases: TGTGCCAGCAGCTTATGGGGCGGGAGGGGTACAGATACGCAGTATTTT. Residues: CASSLWGGRGTDTQYF.

V gene TRBV7-9 combines with J gene TRBJ2-1; D is ambiguous. V lost 5 bases and J 6 bases, leaving 8 bases between the germline ends. Germline assignment: CDR1 SEHNR and CDR2 FQNEAQ (reference sequence). The CDR3 totals 12 residues. Here the CDR3 reads CASSPPSNEQFF. CDR3 sequence (DNA): TGTGCCAGCAGCCCTCCTAGCAATGAGCAGTTCTTC.

The chain carries TRBV28 and TRBJ2-7, with D possibly TRBD2 on 5 matching bases. CDR1 is MDHEN, CDR2 SYDVKM, per germline. V was cut by 3 bases and J by 6 bases, with 15 bases left in between. This CDR3 is built from 14 residues. The CDR3 coding sequence is TGTGCCAGCAGTTTTGTAGGACTGGGGAGCGAGCAGTACTTC. Its protein is CASSFVGLGSEQYF.